Sequencing of this T cell receptor beta chain was carried out in a study of OX40 agonist ivuxolimab in advanced cancers. V shed 4 bases and J shed 7 bases, with 13 bases lying between them. Germline lookup yields CDR1 MDHEN and CDR2 SYDVKM. There are 14 residues in the CDR3. Sequencing used immunoSEQ multiplex PCR; TCRdb keeps in-frame clones, though not all of them. The sample carries some 80,000 clones, approximately 90% recorded once. The sequence derives from an adult with an advanced solid tumor such as melanoma, head and neck, liver or kidney cancer. The rearrangement joins TRBV28 to TRBJ1-4; D remains unclear. The sample was CD4+ or CD8+ T cells sorted from blood, taken in a trial of the OX40 agonist ivuxolimab. CDR3 bases: TGTGCCAGCAGTTATGAGAGGTTGAGTGAAAAACTGTTTTTT. Protein sequence: CASSYERLSEKLFF. Complete variable domain (other parts from reference TRBV28 and TRBJ1-4): DVKVTQSSRYLVKRTGEKVFLECVQDMDHENMFWYRQDPGLGLRLIYFSYDVKMKEKGDIPEGYSVSREKKERFSLILESASTNQTSMYLCASSYERLSEKLFFGSGTQLSVL.